This T cell receptor (beta chain) comes out of a study of blood T cell repertoires in COVID-19. Study background: In each case, the material was cDNA or gDNA derived from T cells, B-cell-depleted T cells, or PBMCs.

The assay was immunoSEQ multiplex PCR, and TCRdb's table has in-frame clones only and misses some. The data show some 190,000 clones, about 84% seen once. CDR3 length: 14 residues. V shed 2 bases and J 8 bases; nucleotides not matched to a gene: 4. Per germline, CDR1 KGHSH and CDR2 LQKENI. The sequence came from a man under 40 with acute COVID-19. J is TRBJ1-4 and V is TRBV18, with 8 nucleotides matching TRBD1. Material for sequencing was PBMCs or T cells enriched from blood (not recorded which). CDR3 coding DNA: TGTGCCAGCTCACCATCGACAGGGGCAGAAAAACTGTTTTTT. This encodes CASSPSTGAEKLFF. The whole variable domain, remainder taken from reference TRBV18 and TRBJ1-4, is NAGVMQNPRHLVRRRGQEARLRCSPMKGHSHVYWYRQLPEEGLKFMVYLQKENIIDESGMPKERFSAEFPKEGPSILRIQQVVRGDSAAYFCASSPSTGAEKLFFGSGTQLSVL.